Each of the 19 T cell receptor beta chains below was sequenced from the same sample in a study of cytomegalovirus exposure and HLA in healthy donors. Amplification used 60 Vbeta primers and 13 Jbeta primers. Profiling relied on immunoSEQ multiplex PCR, and the TCRdb table lists in-frame clones only, not all of them. The data contain about 240,000 clones, about 86% of them singletons. Sequencing input: PBMCs. Receptor source: a woman in her sixties in good health and CMV-seropositive.

Written as DNA, the CDR3 is TGTGCCAGCAGTCCACACCCTGAGAACACTGAAGCTTTCTTT. It codes for CASSPHPENTEAFF. V is TRBV27 and J is TRBJ1-1; no firm D call. In germline, CDR1 is MNHEY, CDR2 SMNVEV (reference sequence). V gave up 5 bases and J gave up 1 base, with 11 bases separating them. CDR3 size: 14 residues.

This chain joins TRBV9 and TRBJ2-3; 9 nucleotides line up with TRBD2. V was clipped by 0 bases and J by 6 bases; unmatched bases: 5. The CDR3 is 15 residues long. Germline V gives CDR1 SGDLS, CDR2 YYNGEE. CDR3: CASSVDLAGRDTQYF. For the CDR3, the DNA is TGTGCCAGCAGCGTAGATCTAGCGGGGAGGGATACGCAGTATTTT.

With regard to this clone: At the DNA level, this CDR3 is encoded by other sequences in the same sample as well. This chain uses TRBV9 with TRBJ2-7; maybe TRBD2 (6 bases). Deletions cut 2 bases from V and 3 bases from J, with 12 bases between. Germline V gene data show CDR1 as SGDLS and CDR2 as YYNGEE. This CDR3 is 14 amino acids long. For the CDR3, the DNA is TGTGCCAGCAGCGTCGGGCAGGGAGGCTACGAGCAGTACTTC. This gives the protein CASSVGQGGYEQYF.

The gene calls are TRBV9 and TRBJ2-6, with D unresolved. The CDR3 has 16 amino acids. Germline CDR1 is SGDLS and CDR2 is YYNGEE. V shed 2 bases and J shed 2 bases, with 11 bases lying between them. The CDR3 reads CASSVLAGTGANVLTF. The CDR3 nucleotides read TGTGCCAGCAGCGTTCTCGCAGGAACTGGGGCCAACGTCCTGACTTTC.

The DNA of the CDR3 is TGCGCCAGCAGTGAGTCGACCCGCCGGGAAGGGTCCTACACCTTC. It is translated as CASSESTRREGSYTF. This rearrangement joins TRBV10-2 to TRBJ1-2; D is unclear. Deletions cut 0 bases from V and 10 bases from J, with 18 bases between. Germline V gene sequence: CDR1 WSHSY, CDR2 SAAADI. The CDR3 contains 15 residues.

The rearrangement uses TRBV6-6 and TRBJ1-2, with D perhaps TRBD1 (5 bases). The CDR3 has 11 residues. Trimming cost V 2 bases and J 7 bases, with 5 bases left between them. Germline V lookup: CDR1 MNHNY, CDR2 SVGAGI (reference sequence). As DNA, the CDR3 is TGTGCCAGCAGTTACAGGGGTGGCTACACCTTC. Protein sequence: CASSYRGGYTF.

J is TRBJ2-4 and V is TRBV19; 8 bases agree with TRBD1. In germline, CDR1 is LNHDA, CDR2 SQIVND (reference sequence). CDR3 length: 11 residues. This chain's CDR3 is CGTGNKNIQYF. The CDR3 nucleotides are TGTGGGACAGGGAACAAAAACATTCAGTACTTC.

This chain uses TRBV9 with TRBJ2-3; D may be TRBD2 (5 bases). Germline V CDR1 and CDR2: SGDLS, YYNGEE. The CDR3 runs 15 residues. V shed 4 bases and J shed 6 bases, with 18 bases lying between them. The CDR3 DNA follows: TGTGCCAGCAGCCCGCTTGGGGAGTCATGGGATACGCAGTATTTT. Translation gives CASSPLGESWDTQYF.

The J gene is TRBJ1-4, the V gene TRBV6-1, with 8 bases aligning to TRBD1. The CDR3 contains 13 residues. Germline V CDR1 and CDR2: MNHNS, SASEGT. V shed 4 bases and J 8 bases; nucleotides not matched to a gene: 3. The CDR3 region is CASSGTGNEKLFF. CDR3 DNA sequence: TGTGCCAGCAGTGGGACAGGGAACGAAAAACTGTTTTTT.

The V gene is TRBV5-1, the J gene TRBJ1-1; tentative D call: TRBD1 (5 bases). The V and J ends lost 5 bases and 1 base respectively, with 9 bases between them. CDR1 and CDR2 from the germline V gene are SGHRS and YFSETQ. The CDR3 loop spans 13 amino acids. The CDR3 sequence: CASRWGGNTEAFF. The CDR3 DNA reads as TGCGCCAGCAGGTGGGGCGGGAACACTGAAGCTTTCTTT. Full variable domain (rest looked up from reference TRBV5-1 and TRBJ1-1): KAGVTQTPRYLIKTRGQQVTLSCSPISGHRSVSWYQQTPGQGLQFLFEYFSETQRNKGNFPGRFSGRQFSNSRSEMNVSTLELGDSALYLCASRWGGNTEAFFGQGTRLTVV.

This chain joins TRBV5-1 and TRBJ2-7, with TRBD1 identical over 8 bases. There are 14 residues in the CDR3. Per germline, CDR1 SGHRS and CDR2 YFSETQ. Trimming removed 7 bases from V and 0 bases from J; junction bases left unmatched: 6. The chain's CDR3 is CASRGQVNSYEQYF. In DNA form, the CDR3 reads TGCGCCAGCCGGGGACAGGTGAACTCCTACGAGCAGTACTTC. Drawing the rest from reference TRBV5-1 and TRBJ2-7, the complete variable domain is KAGVTQTPRYLIKTRGQQVTLSCSPISGHRSVSWYQQTPGQGLQFLFEYFSETQRNKGNFPGRFSGRQFSNSRSEMNVSTLELGDSALYLCASRGQVNSYEQYFGPGTRLTVT.

The V gene is TRBV2, the J gene TRBJ1-3; D is unresolved. The CDR3 is made up of 16 amino acids. V was cut by 5 bases and J by 0 bases, with 14 bases left in between. Per the germline V gene, CDR1 is SNHLY and CDR2 is FYNNEI. The CDR3 is CASSLDFQASGNTIYF. The CDR3 nucleotides read TGTGCCAGCAGTCTGGACTTTCAGGCCTCTGGAAACACCATATATTTT.

This sequence joins TRBV10-3 and TRBJ2-1, with 9 bases fitting TRBD2. From germline, CDR1 is ENHRY and CDR2 SYGVKD. V gave up 6 bases and J gave up 0 bases; unmatched junction bases: 6. The CDR3 consists of 16 residues. DNA of the CDR3: TGTGCCATCAGCATAGCGGGAGACGGCTCCTACAATGAGCAGTTCTTC. Translating gives CAISIAGDGSYNEQFF.

The CDR3, as DNA: TGCAGTGCTACCCCGATAAGCACGCAGTATTTT. Its protein is CSATPISTQYF. The chain links TRBV20-1 to TRBJ2-3; D ambiguous. Trimming took off 4 bases at V and 9 bases at J, with 11 bases between the two ends. Germline values: CDR1 DFQATT, CDR2 SNEGSKA (reference sequence). The CDR3 length is 11 residues.

This chain joins TRBV13 and TRBJ2-1; 8 bases are a match to TRBD1. Germline CDR1 PRHDT, CDR2 FYEKMQ (reference sequence). The CDR3 has 14 residues. Trimming at V came to 5 bases and at J to 6 bases, leaving 6 bases not matched to a gene. CDR3 region: CASSRRTGLNEQFF. The CDR3 bases are TGTGCCAGCAGCCGGAGGACAGGGCTCAATGAGCAGTTCTTC. Full variable domain (remainder filled in from reference TRBV13 and TRBJ2-1): AAGVIQSPRHLIKEKRETATLKCYPIPRHDTVYWYQQGPGQDPQFLISFYEKMQSDKGSIPDRFSAQQFSDYHSELNMSSLELGDSALYFCASSRRTGLNEQFFGPGTRLTVL.

This clone was recorded once. CDR3 bases: TGTGCCAGCAGGGACTTCGGTACAGGGAAAAACATTCAGTACTTC. Protein sequence: CASRDFGTGKNIQYF. V usage is TRBV27 and J usage is TRBJ2-4; possible D gene TRBD1, 6 bases. The germline V gene has CDR1 MNHEY and CDR2 SMNVEV (reference sequence). CDR3 length equals 15 residues. The germline V and J ends were trimmed by 6 bases and 4 bases, with 16 bases remaining between them.

This clone showed up just a few times. The chain combines TRBV28 with TRBJ2-1; 9 nucleotides match TRBD1. V lost 3 bases to trimming and J lost 5 bases; unmatched junction nucleotides: 5. There are 15 residues in the CDR3. Germline V CDR1 and CDR2: MDHEN, SYDVKM. CDR3: CASSFYRGRNNEQFF. The CDR3 nucleotides are TGTGCCAGCAGTTTTTACAGGGGGCGCAACAATGAGCAGTTCTTC.

The V call is TRBV7-3, the J call TRBJ2-3; a weak D match, TRBD2 (6 bases). Deletions cut 2 bases from V and 4 bases from J, with 16 bases between. The CDR3 has 16 amino acids. Germline V gives CDR1 SGHTA, CDR2 FQGTGA. DNA for the CDR3: TGTGCCAGCAGCTTAGGTGGGTCCGGGAGTGCAGATACGCAGTATTTT. It is translated as CASSLGGSGSADTQYF.

The chain carries TRBV28 and TRBJ1-2; perhaps TRBD1 as D (6 bases). The V gene lost 1 base and the J gene lost 4 bases, with 13 bases spanning the gap. The CDR3 length is 15 residues. CDR1 is MDHEN, CDR2 SYDVKM, per germline. CDR3 protein: CASSLSRTVPYGYTF. CDR3 sequence (DNA): TGTGCCAGCAGTTTATCGAGGACAGTCCCCTATGGCTACACCTTC.